This passage covers 10 T cell receptor beta chains from one sample sequenced in a study of OX40 agonist ivuxolimab in advanced cancers. The protocol was immunoSEQ multiplex PCR, while the TCRdb copy is restricted to in-frame clones and leaves out a portion. The table lists approximately 60,000 clones, roughly 84% of them singletons. The sequenced sample was CD4+ or CD8+ T cells sorted from blood, obtained in a trial of the OX40 agonist ivuxolimab. These receptors came from an adult with an advanced solid tumor such as melanoma, head and neck, liver or kidney cancer.

The genes are TRBV7-2 and TRBJ2-5; TRBD1 matches at 7 bases. V lost 0 bases and J lost 2; bases outside the gene matches: 3. This CDR3 is 15 amino acids long. Germline V gives CDR1 SGHTA, CDR2 FQGNSA. DNA of the CDR3: TGTGCCAGCAGCTTAGCCTGGACAGGACAAGAGACCCAGTACTTC. Protein sequence: CASSLAWTGQETQYF.

This chain links TRBV7-9 with TRBJ1-2; D is undetermined. The CDR3 consists of 11 residues. Germline V gives CDR1 SEHNR, CDR2 FQNEAQ (reference sequence). The V end lost 7 bases, the J end lost 1 base, and 4 bases lay between the germline ends. The CDR3 DNA sequence: TGTGCCAGCACAAATAACTATGGCTACACCTTC. Protein product: CASTNNYGYTF.

This chain joins TRBV27 and TRBJ2-2, with a possible D match to TRBD2 (5 bases). V was cut by 0 bases and J by 5 bases, with 16 bases left in between. This CDR3 is built from 17 residues. Germline V gene data show CDR1 as MNHEY and CDR2 as SMNVEV (reference sequence). As DNA, the CDR3 is TGTGCCAGCAGTTTATCGTCGCCGGGGTTCGGGACCGGGGAGCTGTTTTTT. Encoded protein: CASSLSSPGFGTGELFF.

The chain links TRBV7-9 to TRBJ2-5, with TRBD2 identical over 7 bases. The J call may not be correct, given that the DNA end is closer to TRBJ2-7. CDR1 and CDR2 (germline): SEHNR, FQNEAQ (reference sequence). The CDR3 covers 15 residues. DNA of the CDR3: TGTGCCAGCAGCTGGGTGGGGGGGAGCTCCTACGAGCAGTACTTC. Translation: CASSWVGGSSYEQYF.

This clone was observed a few times. The chain has TRBV6-5 and TRBJ1-5; TRBD1 aligns across 7 bases. The V gene end was trimmed by 6 bases and the J gene end by 7 bases; junction bases not matched to a gene: 9. This CDR3 region has 14 residues. Per germline, CDR1 MNHEY and CDR2 SVGAGI. CDR3 sequence reads: CASSRQGTWQPQHF. For the CDR3, the DNA is TGTGCCAGCAGCAGACAGGGAACATGGCAGCCCCAGCATTTT.

V is TRBV11-3 and J is TRBJ2-1; D might be TRBD2 (6 bases). The CDR3 has 14 amino acids. V was shortened by 4 bases and J by 5 bases, with 12 bases between the two germline ends. Germline V gene sequence: CDR1 SGHNT, CDR2 YENEEA. This chain's CDR3 is CASSSGPGDNEQFF. In nucleotides, the CDR3 is TGTGCCAGCAGCTCGGGACCGGGGGACAATGAGCAGTTCTTC. Full variable domain (missing parts from reference TRBV11-3 and TRBJ2-1): EAGVVQSPRYKIIEKKQPVAFWCNPISGHNTLYWYLQNLGQGPELLIRYENEEAVDDSQLPKDRFSAERLKGVDSTLKIQPAELGDSAVYLCASSSGPGDNEQFFGPGTRLTVL.

The sample holds a few counts of this clone. The CDR3 protein is CASSVAPSGGEETQYF. DNA of the CDR3: TGTGCCAGCAGCGTAGCGCCCTCCGGGGGGGAAGAGACCCAGTACTTC. This chain uses TRBV9 with TRBJ2-5; 8 nucleotides agree with TRBD2. Germline-derived CDR1 and CDR2 are SGDLS and YYNGEE. The CDR3 sequence is 16 residues long. Germline trimming cut 0 bases from V and 3 bases from J; bases unmatched to any gene: 7.

This clone has just a few counts. The gene calls are TRBV6-5 and TRBJ1-5; tentative D call: TRBD1 (5 bases). The CDR3 consists of 13 residues. Between the trimmed V and J ends, which lost 0 bases and 6 bases, there was a span of 6 bases. Per the germline V gene, CDR1 is MNHEY and CDR2 is SVGAGI. In nucleotides, the CDR3 is TGTGCCAGCAGTTACTCAAGGGGTCAGCCCCAGCATTTT. Translating it yields CASSYSRGQPQHF.

This chain uses TRBV5-4 with TRBJ1-2; D is possibly TRBD1 (5 bases). The CDR3 has 13 amino acids. The V gene's germline CDR1 is SGHNT and CDR2 YYREEE (reference sequence). V was clipped by 2 bases and J by 6 bases, with 11 bases between them. As DNA, the CDR3 is TGTGCCAGCAGCTTTCATCCGGGGGATGGCTACACCTTC. Translation: CASSFHPGDGYTF.

In nucleotides, the CDR3 is TGTGCCAGCAGCGAACAGGGGTCGAACACTGAAGCTTTCTTT. Protein sequence: CASSEQGSNTEAFF. This rearrangement joins TRBV7-2 to TRBJ1-1; 7 nucleotides line up with TRBD1. This CDR3 has 14 residues. V was clipped by 5 bases and J by 1 base; unmatched bases: 4. Per germline, CDR1 SGHTA and CDR2 FQGNSA.